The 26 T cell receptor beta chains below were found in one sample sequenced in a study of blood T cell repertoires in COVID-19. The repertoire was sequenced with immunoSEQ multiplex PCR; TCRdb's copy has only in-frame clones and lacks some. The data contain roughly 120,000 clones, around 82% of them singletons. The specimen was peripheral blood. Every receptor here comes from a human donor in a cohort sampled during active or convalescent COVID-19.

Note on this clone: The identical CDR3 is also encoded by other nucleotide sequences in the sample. CDR3: CASSQGYNEQFF. The CDR3 DNA follows: TGTGCCAGCAGCCAGGGTTACAATGAGCAGTTCTTC. The chain employs TRBV6-5 and TRBJ2-1; maybe TRBD1 (5 bases). The CDR3 runs to 12 residues. Germline values: CDR1 MNHEY, CDR2 SVGAGI. V dropped 6 bases and J dropped 4 bases, with 7 bases sitting between them.

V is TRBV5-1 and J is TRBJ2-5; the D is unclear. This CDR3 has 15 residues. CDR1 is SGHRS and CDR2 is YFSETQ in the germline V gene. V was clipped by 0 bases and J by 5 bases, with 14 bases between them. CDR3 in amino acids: CASSLDISSYETQYF. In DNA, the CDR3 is TGCGCCAGCAGCTTGGATATTAGTTCATATGAGACCCAGTACTTC. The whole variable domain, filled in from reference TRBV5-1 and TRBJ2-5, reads KAGVTQTPRYLIKTRGQQVTLSCSPISGHRSVSWYQQTPGQGLQFLFEYFSETQRNKGNFPGRFSGRQFSNSRSEMNVSTLELGDSALYLCASSLDISSYETQYFGPGTRLLVL.

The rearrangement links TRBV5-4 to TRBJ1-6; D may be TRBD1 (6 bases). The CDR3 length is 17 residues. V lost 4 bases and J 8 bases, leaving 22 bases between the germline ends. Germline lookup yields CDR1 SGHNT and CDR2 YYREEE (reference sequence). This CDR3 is CASSLGGPPGGDSPLHF. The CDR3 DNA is TGTGCCAGCAGCCTGGGGGGCCCACCAGGAGGGGATTCACCCCTCCACTTT.

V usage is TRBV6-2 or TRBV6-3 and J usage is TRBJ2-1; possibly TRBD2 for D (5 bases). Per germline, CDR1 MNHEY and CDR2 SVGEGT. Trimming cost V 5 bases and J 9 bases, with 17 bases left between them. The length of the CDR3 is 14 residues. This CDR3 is CASSMLAAHTEQFF. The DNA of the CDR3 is TGTGCCAGCAGTATGCTAGCCGCCCACACTGAGCAGTTCTTC.

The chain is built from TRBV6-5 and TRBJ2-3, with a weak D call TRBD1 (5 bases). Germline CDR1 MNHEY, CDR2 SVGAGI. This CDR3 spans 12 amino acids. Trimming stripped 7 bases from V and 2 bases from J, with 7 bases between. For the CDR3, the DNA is TGTGCCAGCAAGGGGCCCACAGATACGCAGTATTTT. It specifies CASKGPTDTQYF.

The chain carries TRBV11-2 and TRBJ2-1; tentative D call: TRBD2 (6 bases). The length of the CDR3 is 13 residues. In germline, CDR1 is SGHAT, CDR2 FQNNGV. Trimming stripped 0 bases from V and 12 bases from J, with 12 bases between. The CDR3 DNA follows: TGTGCCAGCAGCTTAGACCGGGAGTTTGGGCAGTTCTTC. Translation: CASSLDREFGQFF.

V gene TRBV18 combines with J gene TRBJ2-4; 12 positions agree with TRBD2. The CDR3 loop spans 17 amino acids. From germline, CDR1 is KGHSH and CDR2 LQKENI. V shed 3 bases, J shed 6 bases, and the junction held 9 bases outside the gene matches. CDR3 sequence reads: CASSPGPSGGAANIQYF. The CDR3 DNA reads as TGTGCCAGCTCACCCGGGCCTAGCGGGGGGGCCGCAAACATTCAGTACTTC.

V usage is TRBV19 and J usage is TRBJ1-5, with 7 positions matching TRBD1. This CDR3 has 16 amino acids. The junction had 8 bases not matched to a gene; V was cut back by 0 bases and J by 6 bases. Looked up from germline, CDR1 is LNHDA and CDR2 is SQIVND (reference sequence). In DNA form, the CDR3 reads TGTGCCAGTAGTATAGAGACAGGGTTAGGCGGTCAGCCCCAGCATTTT. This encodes CASSIETGLGGQPQHF. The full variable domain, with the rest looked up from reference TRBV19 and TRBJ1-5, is DGGITQSPKYLFRKEGQNVTLSCEQNLNHDAMYWYRQDPGQGLRLIYYSQIVNDFQKGDIAEGYSVSREKKESFPLTVTSAQKNPTAFYLCASSIETGLGGQPQHFGDGTRLSIL.

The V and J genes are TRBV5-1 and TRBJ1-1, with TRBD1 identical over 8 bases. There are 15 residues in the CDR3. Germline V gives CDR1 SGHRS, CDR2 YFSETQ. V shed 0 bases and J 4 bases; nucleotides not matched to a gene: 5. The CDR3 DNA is TGCGCCAGCAGCTTGGCCGGGACAGGCCGCACTGAAGCTTTCTTT. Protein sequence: CASSLAGTGRTEAFF. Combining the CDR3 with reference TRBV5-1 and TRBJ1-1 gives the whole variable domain KAGVTQTPRYLIKTRGQQVTLSCSPISGHRSVSWYQQTPGQGLQFLFEYFSETQRNKGNFPGRFSGRQFSNSRSEMNVSTLELGDSALYLCASSLAGTGRTEAFFGQGTRLTVV.

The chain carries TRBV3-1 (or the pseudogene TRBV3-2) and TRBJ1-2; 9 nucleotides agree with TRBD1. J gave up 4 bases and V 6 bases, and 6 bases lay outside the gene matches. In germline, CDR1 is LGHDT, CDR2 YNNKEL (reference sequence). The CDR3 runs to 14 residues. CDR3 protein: CASRGTGSGYGYTF. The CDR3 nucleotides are TGTGCCAGCAGGGGGACAGGGTCGGGCTATGGCTACACCTTC.

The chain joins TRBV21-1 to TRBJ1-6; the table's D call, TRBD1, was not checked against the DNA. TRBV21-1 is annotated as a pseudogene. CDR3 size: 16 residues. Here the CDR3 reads CASSKGTRVYNSPLHF. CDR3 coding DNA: TGTGCCAGCAGCAAAGGGACCAGGGTGTATAATTCACCCCTCCACTTT.

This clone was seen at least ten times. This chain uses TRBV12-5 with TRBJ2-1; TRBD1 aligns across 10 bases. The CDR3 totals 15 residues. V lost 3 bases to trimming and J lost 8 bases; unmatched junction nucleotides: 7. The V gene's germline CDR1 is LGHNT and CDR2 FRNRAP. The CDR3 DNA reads TGTGCTAGTGGTTTCGGGACAGGGGCGGGGGATGAGCAGTTCTTC. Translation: CASGFGTGAGDEQFF.

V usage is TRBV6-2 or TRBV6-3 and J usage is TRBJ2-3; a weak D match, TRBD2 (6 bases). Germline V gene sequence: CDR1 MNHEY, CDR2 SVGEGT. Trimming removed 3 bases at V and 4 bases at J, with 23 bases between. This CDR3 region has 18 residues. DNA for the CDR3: TGTGCCAGCAGTTATACCCAGCGGGCCGTCCCCCGCCCAGATACGCAGTATTTT. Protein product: CASSYTQRAVPRPDTQYF.

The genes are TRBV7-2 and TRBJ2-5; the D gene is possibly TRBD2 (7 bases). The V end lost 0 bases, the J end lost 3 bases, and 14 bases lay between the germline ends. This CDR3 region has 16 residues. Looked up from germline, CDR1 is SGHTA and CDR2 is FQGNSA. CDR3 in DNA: TGTGCCAGCAGCTTAGCGCAGTCGGGGGGCGAAGAGACCCAGTACTTC. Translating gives CASSLAQSGGEETQYF.

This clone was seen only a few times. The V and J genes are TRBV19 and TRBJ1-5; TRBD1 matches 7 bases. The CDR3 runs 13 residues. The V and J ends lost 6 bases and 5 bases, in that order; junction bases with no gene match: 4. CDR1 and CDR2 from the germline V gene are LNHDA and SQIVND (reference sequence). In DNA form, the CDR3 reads TGTGCCAGTAGACGACAGGGATATCAGCCCCAGCATTTT. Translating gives CASRRQGYQPQHF.

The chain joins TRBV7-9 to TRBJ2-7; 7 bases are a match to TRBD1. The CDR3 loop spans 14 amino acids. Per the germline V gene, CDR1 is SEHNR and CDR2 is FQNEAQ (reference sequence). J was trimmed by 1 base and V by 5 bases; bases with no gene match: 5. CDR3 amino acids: CASSPRDSSYEQYF. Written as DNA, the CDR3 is TGTGCCAGCAGCCCCCGGGACAGTTCCTACGAGCAGTACTTC.

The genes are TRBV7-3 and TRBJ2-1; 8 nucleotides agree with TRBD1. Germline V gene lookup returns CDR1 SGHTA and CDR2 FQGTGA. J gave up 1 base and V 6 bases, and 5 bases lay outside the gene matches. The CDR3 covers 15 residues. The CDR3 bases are TGTGCCAGCAGAACCGACAGGGGATCCTACAATGAGCAGTTCTTC. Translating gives CASRTDRGSYNEQFF.

In DNA, the CDR3 is TGTGCCAGCAGCTTGAGGCTAGCGGGCAGCACAGATACGCAGTATTTT. The encoded protein is CASSLRLAGSTDTQYF. J is TRBJ2-3 and V is TRBV5-4; TRBD2 matches at 8 bases. V trimming: 1 base; J trimming: 0 bases; junction bases outside the gene matches: 4. The germline V gene encodes CDR1 SGHNT and CDR2 YYREEE (reference sequence). The CDR3 length is 16 residues.

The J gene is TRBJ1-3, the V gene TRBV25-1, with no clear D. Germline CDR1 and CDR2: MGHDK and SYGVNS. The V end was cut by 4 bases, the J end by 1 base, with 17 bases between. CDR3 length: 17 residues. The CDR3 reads CASSGSVGSFSGNTIYF. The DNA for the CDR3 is TGTGCCAGCAGTGGCAGCGTAGGCAGCTTTTCTGGAAACACCATATATTTT.

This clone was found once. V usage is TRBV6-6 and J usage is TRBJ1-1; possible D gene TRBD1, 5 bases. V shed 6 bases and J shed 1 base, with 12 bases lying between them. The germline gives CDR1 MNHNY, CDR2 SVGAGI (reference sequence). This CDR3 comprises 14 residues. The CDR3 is CASRALGGNTEAFF. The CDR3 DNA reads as TGTGCCAGCAGGGCTCTGGGGGGGAACACTGAAGCTTTCTTT.

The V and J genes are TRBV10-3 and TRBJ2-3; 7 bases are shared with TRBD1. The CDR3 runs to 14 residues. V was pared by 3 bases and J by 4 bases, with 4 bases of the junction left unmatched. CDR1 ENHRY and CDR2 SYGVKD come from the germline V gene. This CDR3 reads CAISDRGKSDTQYF. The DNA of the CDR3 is TGTGCCATCAGTGACAGGGGGAAGTCAGATACGCAGTATTTT.

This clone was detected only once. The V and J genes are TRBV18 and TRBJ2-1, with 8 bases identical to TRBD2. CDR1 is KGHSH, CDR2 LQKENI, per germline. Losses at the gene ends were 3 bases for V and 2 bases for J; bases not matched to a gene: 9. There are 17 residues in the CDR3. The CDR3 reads CASSPPPRGGTYNEQFF. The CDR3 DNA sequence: TGTGCCAGCTCACCTCCCCCCCGGGGGGGTACCTACAATGAGCAGTTCTTC.

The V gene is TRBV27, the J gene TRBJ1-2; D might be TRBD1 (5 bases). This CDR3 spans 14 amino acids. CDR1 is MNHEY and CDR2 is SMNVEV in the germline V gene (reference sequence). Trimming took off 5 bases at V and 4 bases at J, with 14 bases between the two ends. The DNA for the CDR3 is TGTGCCAGCAGTCCCTTTCAGGGTAGCTATGGCTACACCTTC. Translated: CASSPFQGSYGYTF.

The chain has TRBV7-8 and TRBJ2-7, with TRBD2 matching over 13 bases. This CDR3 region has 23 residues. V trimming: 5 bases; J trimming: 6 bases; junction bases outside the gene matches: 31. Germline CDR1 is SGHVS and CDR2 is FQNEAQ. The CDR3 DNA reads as TGTGCCAGCAGCCCCACCCGGCCCCGGGGACGGGAAGGACTAGCGGGAGTCGGGGGCGAGCAGTACTTC. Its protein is CASSPTRPRGREGLAGVGGEQYF.

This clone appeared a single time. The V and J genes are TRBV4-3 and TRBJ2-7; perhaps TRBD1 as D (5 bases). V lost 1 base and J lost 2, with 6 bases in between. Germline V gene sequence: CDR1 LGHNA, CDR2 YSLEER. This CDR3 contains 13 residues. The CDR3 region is CASSQGTTYEQYF. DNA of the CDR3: TGCGCCAGCAGCCAAGGGACAACCTACGAGCAGTACTTC.

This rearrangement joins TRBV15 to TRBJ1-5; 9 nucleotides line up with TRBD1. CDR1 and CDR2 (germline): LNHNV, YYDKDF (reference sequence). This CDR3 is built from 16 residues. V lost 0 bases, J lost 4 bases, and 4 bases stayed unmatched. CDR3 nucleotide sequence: TGTGCCACCAGCAGAGAGCGGGACAGGGTAAATCAGCCCCAGCATTTT. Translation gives CATSRERDRVNQPQHF.